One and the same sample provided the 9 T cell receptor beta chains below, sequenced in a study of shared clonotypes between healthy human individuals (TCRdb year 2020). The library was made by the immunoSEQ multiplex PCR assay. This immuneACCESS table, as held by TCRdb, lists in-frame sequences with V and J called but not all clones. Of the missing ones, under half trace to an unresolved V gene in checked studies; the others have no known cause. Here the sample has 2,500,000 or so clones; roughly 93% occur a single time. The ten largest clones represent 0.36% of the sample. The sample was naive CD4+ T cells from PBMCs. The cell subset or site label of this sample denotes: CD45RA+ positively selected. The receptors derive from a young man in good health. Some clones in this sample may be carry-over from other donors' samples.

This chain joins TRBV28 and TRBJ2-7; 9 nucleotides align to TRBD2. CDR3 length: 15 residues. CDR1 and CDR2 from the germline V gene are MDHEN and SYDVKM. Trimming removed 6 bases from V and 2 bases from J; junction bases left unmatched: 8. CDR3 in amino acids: CASSPSGTYTYEQYF. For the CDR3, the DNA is TGTGCCAGCAGCCCTAGCGGGACCTACACCTACGAGCAGTACTTC.

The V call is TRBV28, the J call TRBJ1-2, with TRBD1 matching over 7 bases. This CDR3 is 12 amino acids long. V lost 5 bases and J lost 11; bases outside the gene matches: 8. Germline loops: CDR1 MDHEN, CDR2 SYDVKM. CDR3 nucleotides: TGTGCCAGCAGTCTCGACAGGGCGCTATACACCTTC. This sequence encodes CASSLDRALYTF.

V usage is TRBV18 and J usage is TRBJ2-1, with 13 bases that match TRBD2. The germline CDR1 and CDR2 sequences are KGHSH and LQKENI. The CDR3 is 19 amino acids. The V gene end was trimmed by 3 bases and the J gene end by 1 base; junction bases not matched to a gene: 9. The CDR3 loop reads CASSPPTSGRGSSYNEQFF. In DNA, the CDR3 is TGTGCCAGCTCACCGCCTACTAGCGGGAGGGGGTCTTCCTACAATGAGCAGTTCTTC.

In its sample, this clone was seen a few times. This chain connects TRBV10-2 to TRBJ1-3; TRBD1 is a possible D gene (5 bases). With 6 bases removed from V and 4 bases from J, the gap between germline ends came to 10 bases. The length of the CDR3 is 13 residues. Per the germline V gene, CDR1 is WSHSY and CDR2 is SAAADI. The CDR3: CASREGTGNTIYF. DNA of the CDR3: TGCGCCAGCAGGGAGGGGACGGGAAACACCATATATTTT.

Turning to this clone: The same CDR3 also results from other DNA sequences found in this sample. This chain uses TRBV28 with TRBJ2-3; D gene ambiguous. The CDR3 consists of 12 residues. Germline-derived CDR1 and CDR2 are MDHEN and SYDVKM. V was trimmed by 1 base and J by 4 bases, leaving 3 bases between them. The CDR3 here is CASSLLADTQYF. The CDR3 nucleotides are TGTGCCAGCAGTTTATTGGCAGATACGCAGTATTTT.

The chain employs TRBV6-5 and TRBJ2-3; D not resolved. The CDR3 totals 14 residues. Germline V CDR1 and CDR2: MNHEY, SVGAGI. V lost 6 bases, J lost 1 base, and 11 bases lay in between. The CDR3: CASRKYDRTDTQYF. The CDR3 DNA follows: TGTGCCAGCAGAAAGTACGATCGCACAGATACGCAGTATTTT.

The DNA for the CDR3 is TGCGCCAGCAGCTTGGGTGTGGGCTTGGGTCAGCCCCAGCATTTT. The encoded protein is CASSLGVGLGQPQHF. The chain employs TRBV5-1 and TRBJ1-5; D unclear. V lost 0 bases, J lost 6 bases, and 13 bases lay in between. CDR1 and CDR2 from the germline V gene are SGHRS and YFSETQ. This CDR3 is 15 amino acids long.

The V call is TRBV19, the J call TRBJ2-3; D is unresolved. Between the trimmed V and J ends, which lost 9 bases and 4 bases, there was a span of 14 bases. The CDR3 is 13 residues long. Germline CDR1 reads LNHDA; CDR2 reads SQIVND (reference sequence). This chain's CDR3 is CASTESGPDTQYF. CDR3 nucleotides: TGTGCCAGCACGGAATCAGGACCAGATACGCAGTATTTT.

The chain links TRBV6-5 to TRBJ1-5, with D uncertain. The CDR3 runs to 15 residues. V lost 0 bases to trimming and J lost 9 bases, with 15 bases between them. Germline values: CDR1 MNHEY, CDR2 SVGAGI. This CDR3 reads CASSYSRSSLGPQHF. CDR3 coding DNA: TGTGCCAGCAGTTACTCTCGGAGCTCCCTAGGGCCCCAGCATTTT.